This TCR beta chain was captured by sequencing in a study of neurological immune-mediated disorders. This clonotype appeared many times. This CDR3 comprises 15 residues. The J segment lost 2 bases and the V segment lost 4 bases, leaving 6 bases of the junction unmatched. Looked up from germline, CDR1 is MNHEY and CDR2 is SVGEGT. Each TCR transcript was tagged with a 10-nucleotide random UMI during 5'RACE. TCRdb reprocessed the 5' RACE reads with MiXCR, giving one entry per CDR3 protein. The table lists tens of thousands of distinct CDR3 sequences, less than 8.5% of them singletons. This clonotype originated in a woman between 40 and 55 years old in good health. Sequencing input: PBMCs. The rearrangement links TRBV6-2 or TRBV6-3 to TRBJ1-2; TRBD1 matches 8 bases. CDR3 DNA sequence: TGTGCCAGCAGTTTGGGGGGACAGGACAACTATGGCTACACCTTC. This sequence encodes CASSLGGQDNYGYTF.